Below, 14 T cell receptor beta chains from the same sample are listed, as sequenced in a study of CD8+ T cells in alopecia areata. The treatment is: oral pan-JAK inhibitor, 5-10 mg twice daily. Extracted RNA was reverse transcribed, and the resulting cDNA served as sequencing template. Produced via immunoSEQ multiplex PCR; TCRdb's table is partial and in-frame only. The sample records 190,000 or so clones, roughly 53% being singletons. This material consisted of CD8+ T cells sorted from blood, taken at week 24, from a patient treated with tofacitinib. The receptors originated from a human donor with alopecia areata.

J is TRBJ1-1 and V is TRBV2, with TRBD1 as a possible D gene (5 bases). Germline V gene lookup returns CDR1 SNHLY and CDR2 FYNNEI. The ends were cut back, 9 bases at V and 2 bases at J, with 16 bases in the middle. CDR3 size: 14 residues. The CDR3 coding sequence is TGTGCCAGAGATCGCGACAGTGGTAACACTGAAGCTTTCTTT. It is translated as CARDRDSGNTEAFF.

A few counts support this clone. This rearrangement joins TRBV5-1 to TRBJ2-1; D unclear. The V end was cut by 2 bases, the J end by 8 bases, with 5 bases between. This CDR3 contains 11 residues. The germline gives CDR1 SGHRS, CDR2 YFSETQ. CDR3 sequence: CASSFNDEQFF. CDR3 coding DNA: TGCGCCAGCAGCTTTAACGATGAGCAGTTCTTC. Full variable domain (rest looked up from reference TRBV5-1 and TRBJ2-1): KAGVTQTPRYLIKTRGQQVTLSCSPISGHRSVSWYQQTPGQGLQFLFEYFSETQRNKGNFPGRFSGRQFSNSRSEMNVSTLELGDSALYLCASSFNDEQFFGPGTRLTVL.

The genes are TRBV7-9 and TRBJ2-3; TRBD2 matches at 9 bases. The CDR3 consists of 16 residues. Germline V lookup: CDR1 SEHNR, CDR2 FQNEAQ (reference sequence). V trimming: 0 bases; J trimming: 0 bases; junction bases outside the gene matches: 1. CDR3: CASSLAAGGSTDTQYF. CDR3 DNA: TGTGCCAGCAGCTTAGCGGCGGGGGGGAGCACAGATACGCAGTATTTT.

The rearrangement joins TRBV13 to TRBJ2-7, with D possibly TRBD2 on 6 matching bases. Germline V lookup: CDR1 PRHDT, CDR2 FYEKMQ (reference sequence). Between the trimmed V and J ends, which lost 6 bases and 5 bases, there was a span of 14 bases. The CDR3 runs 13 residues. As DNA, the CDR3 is TGTGCCAGCAGACATGGGGGGAACCACGAGCAGTACTTC. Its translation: CASRHGGNHEQYF.

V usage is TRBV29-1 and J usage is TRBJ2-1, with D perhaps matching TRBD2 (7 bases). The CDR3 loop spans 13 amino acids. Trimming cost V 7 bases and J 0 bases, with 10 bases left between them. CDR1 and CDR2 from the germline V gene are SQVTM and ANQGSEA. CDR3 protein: CSARGASYNEQFF. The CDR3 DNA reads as TGCAGCGCTCGGGGGGCCTCCTACAATGAGCAGTTCTTC.

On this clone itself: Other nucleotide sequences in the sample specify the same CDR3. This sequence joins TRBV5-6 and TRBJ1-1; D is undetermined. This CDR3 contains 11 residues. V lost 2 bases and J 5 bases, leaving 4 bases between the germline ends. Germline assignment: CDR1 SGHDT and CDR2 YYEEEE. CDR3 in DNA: TGTGCCAGCAGCTTTGGGACTGAAGCTTTCTTT. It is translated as CASSFGTEAFF.

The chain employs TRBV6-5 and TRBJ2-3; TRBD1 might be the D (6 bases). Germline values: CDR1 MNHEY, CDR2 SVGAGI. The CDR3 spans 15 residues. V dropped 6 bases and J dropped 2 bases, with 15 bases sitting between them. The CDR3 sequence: CASSPTGSSTDTQYF. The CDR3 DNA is TGTGCCAGCAGCCCGACAGGATCCTCCACAGATACGCAGTATTTT.

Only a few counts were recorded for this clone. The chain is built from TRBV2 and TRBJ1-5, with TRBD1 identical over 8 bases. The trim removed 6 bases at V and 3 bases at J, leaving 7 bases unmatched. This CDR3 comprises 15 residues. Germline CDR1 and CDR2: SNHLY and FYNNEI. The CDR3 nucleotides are TGTGCCAGCAGAAGGACAGGGACCGTCAATCAGCCCCAGCATTTT. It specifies CASRRTGTVNQPQHF.

CDR3 residues: CAWSVSTLEPQHF. The CDR3, as DNA: TGTGCCTGGAGTGTATCCACCTTGGAGCCCCAGCATTTT. The rearrangement uses TRBV30 and TRBJ1-5, with no clear D. Germline loops: CDR1 GTSNPN, CDR2 SVGIG (reference sequence). Trimming shortened V by 0 bases and J by 8 bases, and 11 bases separated the two germline ends. The CDR3 covers 13 residues.

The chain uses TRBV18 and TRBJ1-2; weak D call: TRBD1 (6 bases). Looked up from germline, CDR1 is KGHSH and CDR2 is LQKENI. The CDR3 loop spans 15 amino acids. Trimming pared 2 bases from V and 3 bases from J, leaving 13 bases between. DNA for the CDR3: TGTGCCAGCTCACCAGACCGGGACACATACTATGGCTACACCTTC. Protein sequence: CASSPDRDTYYGYTF. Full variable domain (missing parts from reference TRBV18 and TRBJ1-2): NAGVMQNPRHLVRRRGQEARLRCSPMKGHSHVYWYRQLPEEGLKFMVYLQKENIIDESGMPKERFSAEFPKEGPSILRIQQVVRGDSAAYFCASSPDRDTYYGYTFGSGTRLTVV.

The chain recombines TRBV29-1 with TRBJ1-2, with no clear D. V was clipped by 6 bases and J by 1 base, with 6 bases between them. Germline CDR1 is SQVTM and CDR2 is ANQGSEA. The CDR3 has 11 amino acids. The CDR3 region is CSVEGNYGYTF. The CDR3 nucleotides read TGCAGCGTGGAGGGTAACTATGGCTACACCTTC.

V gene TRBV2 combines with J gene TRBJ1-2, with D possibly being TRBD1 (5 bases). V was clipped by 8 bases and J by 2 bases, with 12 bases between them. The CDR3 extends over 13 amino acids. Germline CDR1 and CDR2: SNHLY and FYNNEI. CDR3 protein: CASGTDRNYGYTF. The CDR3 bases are TGTGCCAGCGGGACTGACAGAAACTATGGCTACACCTTC.

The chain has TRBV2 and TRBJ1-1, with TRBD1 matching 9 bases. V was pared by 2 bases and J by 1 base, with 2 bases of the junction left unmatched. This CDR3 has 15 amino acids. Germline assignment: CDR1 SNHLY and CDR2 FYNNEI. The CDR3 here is CASSEPGQGNTEAFF. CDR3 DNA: TGTGCCAGCAGTGAACCGGGACAGGGGAACACTGAAGCTTTCTTT.

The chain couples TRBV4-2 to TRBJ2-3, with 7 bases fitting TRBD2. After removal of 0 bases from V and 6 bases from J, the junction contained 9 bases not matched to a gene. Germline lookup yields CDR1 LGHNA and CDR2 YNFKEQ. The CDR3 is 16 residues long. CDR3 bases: TGTGCCAGCAGCCAAGAATGGGACGGGGGGATCGATACGCAGTATTTT. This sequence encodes CASSQEWDGGIDTQYF.